Following are 32 T cell receptor beta chains from one sample sequenced in a study of post-analysis software for immune sequencing data. No antigen has been identified for these receptors. Regarding the study as a whole: A few TRBV segments were significantly more frequent in patients than in controls. TRBV5-6, TRBV5-1 and TRBV20-1 were among these segments.

Presence of unique molecular identifiers characterized the TCR beta cDNA libraries. Each CDR3 protein is one row after TCRdb ran MiXCR on the PCR reads. The data hold a few hundred thousand distinct CDR3 sequences, with 30% to 40% observed a single time. The source material was blood. All receptors derive from a girl aged 2 to 17 with multiple sclerosis.

The chain links TRBV20-1 to TRBJ2-3; no reliable D call. Looked up from germline, CDR1 is DFQATT and CDR2 is SNEGSKA (reference sequence). Trimming left V 0 bases short and J 1 base short, with 11 bases between. CDR3 length: 15 amino acids. The CDR3 loop is CSARDPATGTDTQYF. CDR3 DNA: TGCAGTGCTAGAGATCCGGCTACAGGCACAGATACGCAGTATTTT.

Only a few counts were recorded for this clonotype. The chain is built from TRBV20-1 and TRBJ2-7, with D possibly being TRBD2 (5 bases). Germline V gene lookup returns CDR1 DFQATT and CDR2 SNEGSKA (reference sequence). Between the trimmed V and J ends, which lost 3 bases and 3 bases, there was a span of 15 bases. This CDR3 spans 14 amino acids. The CDR3 sequence: CSARLASTLYEQYF. In nucleotides, the CDR3 is TGCAGTGCTAGGCTAGCCTCGACCCTCTACGAGCAGTACTTC.

This clonotype was seen ten or more times. This rearrangement joins TRBV20-1 to TRBJ2-1, with D uncertain. Germline CDR1 reads DFQATT; CDR2 reads SNEGSKA (reference sequence). The CDR3 runs 11 residues. Trimming pared 0 bases from V and 11 bases from J, leaving 8 bases between. CDR3 residues: CSARERAQQFF. The CDR3 DNA follows: TGCAGTGCTAGAGAGCGAGCGCAGCAGTTCTTC.

This clonotype has a count of ten or more. The V gene is TRBV7-8, the J gene TRBJ2-7; the D gene is possibly TRBD2 (5 bases). V was clipped by 0 bases and J by 6 bases, with 6 bases between them. The CDR3 is 12 residues long. Looked up from germline, CDR1 is SGHVS and CDR2 is FQNEAQ. As DNA, the CDR3 is TGTGCCAGCAGCTTAGCAAGCGGCGAGCAGTACTTC. Residues: CASSLASGEQYF. The full variable domain, completed using reference TRBV7-8 and TRBJ2-7, is GAGVSQSPRYKVAKRGQDVALRCDPISGHVSLFWYQQALGQGPEFLTYFQNEAQLDKSGLPSDRFFAERPEGSVSTLKIQRTQQEDSAVYLCASSLASGEQYFGPGTRLTVT.

About this clonotype itself: A much bigger clone sits one base away, suggesting this may be a read error. V usage is TRBV4-2 and J usage is TRBJ2-5; 8 bases align to TRBD1. Per the germline V gene, CDR1 is LGHNA and CDR2 is YNFKEQ. The CDR3 has 15 amino acids. In nucleotides, the CDR3 is TGTGCCGGCAGCCAGGGGGCGGGAATCCAAGAGACCCAGTACTTC. Protein: CAGSQGAGIQETQYF.

V and J are TRBV20-1 and TRBJ1-5; D is perhaps TRBD1 (6 bases). CDR3 length: 16 amino acids. V was pared by 0 bases and J by 2 bases, with 14 bases between. CDR1 DFQATT and CDR2 SNEGSKA come from the germline V gene (reference sequence). The CDR3 here is CSARDQVTGGNQPQHF. The CDR3 coding sequence is TGCAGTGCTAGAGATCAGGTGACAGGCGGCAATCAGCCCCAGCATTTT.

This clonotype came up once. V and J are TRBV3-1 and TRBJ2-1; D is possibly TRBD2 (5 bases). The CDR3 totals 13 residues. Germline loops: CDR1 LGHDT, CDR2 YNNKEL (reference sequence). Trimming stripped 4 bases from V and 4 bases from J, with 8 bases between. The CDR3 bases are TGTGCCAGCAGCCGCCCGGGGTACAATGAGCAGTTCTTC. Amino acids: CASSRPGYNEQFF.

This chain links TRBV5-5 with TRBJ2-7; D unclear. The germline V gene encodes CDR1 SGHKS and CDR2 YYEKEE (reference sequence). This CDR3 region has 11 residues. V lost 5 bases and J 4 bases, leaving 7 bases between the germline ends. DNA of the CDR3: TGTGCCAGCAGGGCAGCTTACGAGCAGTACTTC. Translating it yields CASRAAYEQYF.

This chain uses TRBV7-6 with TRBJ2-5; 7 bases are shared with TRBD2. CDR1 and CDR2 from the germline V gene are SGHVS and FNYEAQ. The CDR3 has 15 amino acids. The J segment lost 5 bases and the V segment lost 0 bases, leaving 6 bases of the junction unmatched. The CDR3 loop reads CASSLAGGEGETQYF. The DNA of the CDR3 is TGTGCCAGCAGCTTAGCGGGGGGGGAAGGGGAGACCCAGTACTTC. The full variable domain, in which reference TRBV7-6 and TRBJ2-5 provide the parts outside the CDR3, is GAGVSQSPRYKVTKRGQDVALRCDPISGHVSLYWYRQALGQGPEFLTYFNYEAQQDKSGLPNDRFSAERPEGSISTLTIQRTEQRDSAMYRCASSLAGGEGETQYFGPGTRLLVL.

The J gene is TRBJ2-5, the V gene TRBV5-5, with TRBD1 matching 7 bases. CDR3 length: 15 amino acids. Germline V lookup: CDR1 SGHKS, CDR2 YYEKEE (reference sequence). Trimming at V came to 3 bases and at J to 5 bases, leaving 10 bases not matched to a gene. In nucleotides, the CDR3 is TGTGCCAGCAGCTCCCGGACAGGCAGCTGGGAGACCCAGTACTTC. Translation: CASSSRTGSWETQYF.

This clonotype was detected only a few times. The rearrangement joins TRBV12-3 or TRBV12-4 to TRBJ1-1; D is unclear. This CDR3 is 12 amino acids long. With 6 bases removed from V and 2 bases from J, the gap between germline ends came to 7 bases. The CDR3 region is CASRPSNTEAFF. The CDR3 DNA follows: TGTGCCAGCAGACCCAGCAACACTGAAGCTTTCTTT.

There are a few counts of this clonotype. V is TRBV15 and J is TRBJ2-7; either TRBD1 or TRBD2 may supply D (6 bases each). Germline loops: CDR1 LNHNV, CDR2 YYDKDF (reference sequence). The CDR3 has 15 amino acids. Trimming took off 1 base at V and 3 bases at J, with 13 bases between the two ends. The CDR3 nucleotides are TGTGCCACCAGCAGAGGGGAAGGAGGGGGCTACGAGCAGTACTTC. As protein: CATSRGEGGGYEQYF.

This clonotype was counted at least ten times. The genes are TRBV5-1 and TRBJ2-3; D gene unclear. From germline, CDR1 is SGHRS and CDR2 YFSETQ. CDR3 length: 13 amino acids. The germline V and J ends were trimmed by 1 base and 5 bases, with 8 bases remaining between them. The CDR3 nucleotides are TGCGCCAGCAGCTTGAGTTTTGGAGATACGCAGTATTTT. Amino acid sequence: CASSLSFGDTQYF.

The chain has TRBV7-6 and TRBJ1-2, with TRBD1 as a possible D gene (5 bases). Germline V gene sequence: CDR1 SGHVS, CDR2 FNYEAQ. This CDR3 has 13 residues. The V and J ends lost 5 bases and 7 bases respectively, with 14 bases between them. Here the CDR3 DNA reads TGTGCCAGCAGCCGTTCTCAGGGATCTGGCTACACCTTC. Its translation: CASSRSQGSGYTF.

This clonotype came up many times. The chain employs TRBV29-1 and TRBJ2-1; D unclear. V shed 2 bases and J shed 1 base, with 6 bases lying between them. The CDR3 is made up of 13 amino acids. Germline V gene lookup returns CDR1 SQVTM and CDR2 ANQGSEA. The CDR3 region is CSVELVSYNEQFF. The CDR3, as DNA: TGCAGCGTTGAACTAGTTTCCTACAATGAGCAGTTCTTC.

This clonotype was recorded a few times. The CDR3 DNA sequence: TGTGCCAGCAGTTTAAGGAGGGCTGCTGGCTACACCTTC. It specifies CASSLRRAAGYTF. The gene calls are TRBV12-3 or TRBV12-4 and TRBJ1-2, with unresolved D. The germline V and J ends were trimmed by 2 bases and 7 bases, with 11 bases remaining between them. The CDR3 is 13 amino acids.

This clonotype has only a few counts. The chain's CDR3 is CASRGSTGRNEQFF. DNA of the CDR3: TGCGCCAGCAGGGGCTCGACAGGGAGAAATGAGCAGTTCTTC. The chain joins TRBV10-1 to TRBJ2-1; 7 nucleotides match TRBD1. Germline V gives CDR1 WNHNN, CDR2 SYGVQD (reference sequence). V dropped 6 bases and J dropped 7; count of bases not matched to a gene: 9. The CDR3 contains 14 residues.

The rearrangement joins TRBV5-1 to TRBJ2-1, with no clear D. The V and J ends lost 2 bases and 5 bases respectively, with 14 bases between them. Germline CDR1 and CDR2: SGHRS and YFSETQ. This CDR3 contains 15 residues. CDR3 region: CASSFALSKNNEQFF. DNA for the CDR3: TGCGCCAGCAGCTTCGCTTTATCAAAAAACAATGAGCAGTTCTTC.

The chain uses TRBV3-1 and TRBJ2-3; 9 nucleotides agree with TRBD2. V lost 4 bases to trimming and J lost 2 bases; unmatched junction nucleotides: 7. Looked up from germline, CDR1 is LGHDT and CDR2 is YNNKEL (reference sequence). The CDR3 is 16 residues long. The CDR3 region is CASSRTSGQFTDTQYF. Here the CDR3 DNA reads TGTGCCAGCAGCCGCACTAGCGGGCAATTCACAGATACGCAGTATTTT.

The rearrangement uses TRBV20-1 and TRBJ1-1; no clear D. V was shortened by 0 bases and J by 7 bases, with 3 bases between the two germline ends. The CDR3 totals 10 residues. Germline lookup yields CDR1 DFQATT and CDR2 SNEGSKA (reference sequence). The CDR3 DNA reads TGCAGTGCTAGAGAGGGTGAAGCTTTCTTT. Translation: CSAREGEAFF.

Only a few counts were recorded for this clonotype. V usage is TRBV20-1 and J usage is TRBJ2-3; D not resolved. CDR3 length: 13 amino acids. Trimming took 3 bases from V and 1 from J, leaving 8 bases between them. In germline, CDR1 is DFQATT, CDR2 SNEGSKA (reference sequence). The CDR3 loop reads CSASFPGTDTQYF. Here the CDR3 DNA reads TGCAGTGCTAGTTTCCCCGGCACAGATACGCAGTATTTT.

This clonotype has only a few counts. The gene calls are TRBV5-1 and TRBJ2-7, with a tentative D call TRBD1 (6 bases). There are 13 residues in the CDR3. CDR1 SGHRS and CDR2 YFSETQ come from the germline V gene. V was shortened by 3 bases and J by 4 bases, with 11 bases between the two germline ends. The CDR3 reads CASSWEGGYEQYF. CDR3 coding DNA: TGCGCCAGCAGCTGGGAAGGGGGTTACGAGCAGTACTTC.

This clonotype was counted a few times. The chain employs TRBV13 and TRBJ2-7; possibly TRBD1 for D (6 bases). Trimming left V 3 bases short and J 2 bases short, with 20 bases between. CDR3 size: 17 residues. Germline V CDR1 and CDR2: PRHDT, FYEKMQ (reference sequence). CDR3 amino acids: CASSFTGLGKKAYEQYF. The CDR3 DNA sequence: TGTGCCAGCAGCTTTACAGGGTTAGGTAAAAAAGCCTACGAGCAGTACTTC.

The sample holds a few counts of this clonotype. A junction end diverges from the germline sequence, so it may reflect a read error. This sequence joins TRBV20-1 and TRBJ1-4; D is unclear. The germline CDR1 and CDR2 sequences are DFQATT and SNEGSKA (reference sequence). The CDR3 length is 14 residues. The CDR3 loop is CSADRRSTNENLFF. The CDR3 DNA sequence: TGCAGTGCCGATAGACGGTCAACTAATGAAAACCTGTTTTTT.

The chain employs TRBV9 and TRBJ2-1, with 11 nucleotides matching TRBD2. The CDR3 runs 17 residues. Germline trimming cut 3 bases from V and 8 bases from J; bases unmatched to any gene: 13. The germline CDR1 and CDR2 sequences are SGDLS and YYNGEE. The CDR3 spells CASSATSGVSWADEQFF. CDR3 DNA: TGTGCCAGCAGCGCGACTAGCGGGGTCTCCTGGGCGGATGAGCAGTTCTTC.

This clonotype was found a few times. The chain combines TRBV12-3 or TRBV12-4 with TRBJ2-5; 15 bases match TRBD2. This CDR3 is 18 amino acids long. V shed 5 bases and J 0 bases; nucleotides not matched to a gene: 7. For the CDR3, the DNA is TGTGCCAGCAGTCCAGGGACTAGCGGGGGGTTGTACCAAGAGACCCAGTACTTC. This encodes CASSPGTSGGLYQETQYF.

In its sample, this clonotype was seen a few times. The chain recombines TRBV7-9 with TRBJ2-7; 8 nucleotides match TRBD1. Germline V gene sequence: CDR1 SEHNR, CDR2 FQNEAQ (reference sequence). With 5 bases clipped from V and 5 bases from J, the junction kept 8 bases outside the gene matches. The CDR3 is made up of 14 amino acids. The CDR3 sequence: CASSPGQGRHEQYF. The CDR3 coding sequence is TGTGCCAGCAGCCCAGGACAGGGAAGACACGAGCAGTACTTC. Combining the CDR3 with reference TRBV7-9 and TRBJ2-7 gives the whole variable domain DTGVSQNPRHKITKRGQNVTFRCDPISEHNRLYWYRQTLGQGPEFLTYFQNEAQLEKSRLLSDRFSAERPKGSFSTLEIQRTEQGDSAMYLCASSPGQGRHEQYFGPGTRLTVT.

This clonotype was detected a few times. The rearrangement uses TRBV7-9 and TRBJ2-1; D assignment may be TRBD1 or TRBD2 (5 bases each). CDR3 length equals 15 residues. The V gene lost 2 bases and the J gene lost 7 bases, with 15 bases spanning the gap. Germline CDR1 SEHNR, CDR2 FQNEAQ (reference sequence). The CDR3 DNA reads TGTGCCAGCAGCTTATCGAGGGGATTGAGGAATGAGCAGTTCTTC. It encodes CASSLSRGLRNEQFF.

The V and J genes are TRBV25-1 and TRBJ2-2, with 7 bases that match TRBD1. In germline, CDR1 is MGHDK, CDR2 SYGVNS. This CDR3 comprises 17 residues. V trimming: 5 bases; J trimming: 0 bases; junction bases outside the gene matches: 9. The chain's CDR3 is CASSHITGASNTGELFF. The CDR3 DNA follows: TGTGCCAGCAGTCATATTACAGGGGCCTCGAACACCGGGGAGCTGTTTTTT.

The chain uses TRBV5-1 and TRBJ1-4; possibly TRBD1 for D (5 bases). CDR3 length equals 18 residues. Between the trimmed V and J ends, which lost 2 bases and 3 bases, there was a span of 20 bases. Germline lookup yields CDR1 SGHRS and CDR2 YFSETQ. The CDR3 protein is CASSLGLIPGLPNEKLFF. The CDR3 DNA reads as TGCGCCAGCAGCTTAGGACTAATACCGGGACTGCCTAATGAAAAACTGTTTTTT. Drawing the rest from reference TRBV5-1 and TRBJ1-4, the complete variable domain is KAGVTQTPRYLIKTRGQQVTLSCSPISGHRSVSWYQQTPGQGLQFLFEYFSETQRNKGNFPGRFSGRQFSNSRSEMNVSTLELGDSALYLCASSLGLIPGLPNEKLFFGSGTQLSVL.

This chain joins TRBV5-1 and TRBJ2-3, with a weak D call TRBD2 (5 bases). CDR3 length equals 16 residues. Between the trimmed V and J ends, which lost 4 bases and 2 bases, there was a span of 17 bases. The V gene's germline CDR1 is SGHRS and CDR2 YFSETQ. CDR3 amino acids: CASSLGNGRVTDTQYF. CDR3 in DNA: TGCGCCAGCAGCCTGGGTAATGGGAGAGTCACAGATACGCAGTATTTT.

This chain uses TRBV24-1 with TRBJ1-1; D might be TRBD1 (5 bases). This CDR3 comprises 15 residues. Trimming removed 7 bases from V and 3 bases from J, with 17 bases in between. Germline V gene sequence: CDR1 KGHDR, CDR2 SFDVKD. The CDR3 loop reads CATRDPAGEHTEAFF. CDR3 bases: TGTGCCACCAGGGACCCGGCGGGGGAGCACACTGAAGCTTTCTTT.